The clone carrying this T cell receptor (beta chain) was detected only once. The record originates from a study of technical replicates of blood from four donors. Assay used: immunoSEQ multiplex PCR; TCRdb lists only in-frame clones, some missing. This table has some 80,000 clones, just over 90% appearing once. Germline V lookup: CDR1 MNHEY, CDR2 SVGAGI. CDR3 length: 15 residues. Trimming took 1 base from V and 6 from J; bases not matched to a gene: 9. The chain links TRBV6-5 to TRBJ2-7, with TRBD2 matching over 7 bases. Material: T cells isolated from PBMCs. This sequence originates from a human donor in good health. This CDR3 reads CASSYYAPGGSEQYF. The CDR3 DNA sequence: TGTGCCAGCAGTTACTATGCGCCGGGCGGGAGCGAGCAGTACTTC.